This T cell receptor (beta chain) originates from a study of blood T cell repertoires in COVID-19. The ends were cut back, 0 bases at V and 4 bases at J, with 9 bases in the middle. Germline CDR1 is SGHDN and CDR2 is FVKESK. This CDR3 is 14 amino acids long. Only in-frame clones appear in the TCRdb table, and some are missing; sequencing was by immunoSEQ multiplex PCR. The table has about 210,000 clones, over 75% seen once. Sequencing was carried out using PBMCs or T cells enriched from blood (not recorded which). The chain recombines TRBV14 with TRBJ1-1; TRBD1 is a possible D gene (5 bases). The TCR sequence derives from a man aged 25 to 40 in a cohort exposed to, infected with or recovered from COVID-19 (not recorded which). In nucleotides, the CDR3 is TGTGCCAGCAGCCAAGACTTAGGGGCCACTGAAGCTTTCTTT. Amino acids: CASSQDLGATEAFF.